A single T cell receptor beta chain is shown here with its context. This sample is part of a study of blood T cell repertoires in COVID-19. Study context: COVID-19 samples from acute and convalescent phases originated in the United States, Italy and Spain.

The CDR3 sequence is 13 residues long. V was cut by 5 bases and J by 5 bases, with 13 bases left in between. The germline V gene has CDR1 MGHRA and CDR2 YSYEKL. Per the original data handling: Reference gene primer amplification gave nucleated cell count estimates. Repertoires were generated with immunoSEQ multiplex PCR, while TCRdb's copy carries only in-frame clones and drops some. The V and J calls and clone size were taken over from that table, and D and trimming were inferred from the DNA. The sample lists 250,000 to 350,000 clones, around nine tenths occurring once. The chain joins TRBV4-1 to TRBJ2-7, with D hard to call. Material for sequencing was peripheral blood. This clonotype was sampled from a woman in her sixties with acute or convalescent COVID-19. This CDR3 is CASSGRQANEQYF. The CDR3 coding sequence is TGCGCCAGCAGCGGAAGGCAGGCCAACGAGCAGTACTTC.